What follows are 12 T cell receptor beta chains derived from one specimen sequenced in a study of blood T cell repertoires in COVID-19. Sequencing used immunoSEQ multiplex PCR; TCRdb keeps in-frame clones, though not all of them. This table has about 240,000 clones, about nine tenths appearing once. The specimen was PBMCs or T cells enriched from blood (not recorded which). All receptors come from a woman aged 30 to 39 with acute COVID-19.

The chain recombines TRBV5-1 with TRBJ1-6; possibly TRBD1 for D (6 bases). In germline, CDR1 is SGHRS, CDR2 YFSETQ. V gave up 1 base and J gave up 9 bases, with 17 bases separating them. The CDR3 covers 16 residues. CDR3 nucleotides: TGCGCCAGCAGCTTGACCAACGACAGGCAAAGTTCACCCCTCCACTTT. Amino acid sequence: CASSLTNDRQSSPLHF.

The chain has TRBV12-3 or TRBV12-4 and TRBJ1-2; the match to TRBD1 covers 7 bases. After removal of 6 bases from V and 4 bases from J, the junction contained 5 bases not matched to a gene. CDR3 size: 13 residues. CDR3 region: CASSDRVGYGYTF. The CDR3 DNA reads TGTGCCAGCAGCGACAGGGTTGGCTATGGCTACACCTTC.

This chain links TRBV10-1 with TRBJ2-5; D call uncertain. The CDR3 extends over 13 amino acids. With 4 bases removed from V and 2 bases from J, the gap between germline ends came to 8 bases. CDR1 is WNHNN and CDR2 is SYGVQD in the germline V gene (reference sequence). The CDR3 DNA reads TGCGCCAGCAGTGCGGTGAGACAAGAGACCCAGTACTTC. Amino acids: CASSAVRQETQYF.

V usage is TRBV5-1 and J usage is TRBJ2-2; a possible D gene is TRBD1 (5 bases). In germline, CDR1 is SGHRS, CDR2 YFSETQ. The CDR3 has 13 amino acids. Trimming took off 9 bases at V and 0 bases at J, with 9 bases between the two ends. CDR3 region: CATQGSNTGELFF. The CDR3 DNA follows: TGCGCCACGCAGGGTTCGAACACCGGGGAGCTGTTTTTT.

The gene calls are TRBV7-9 and TRBJ1-1; 7 positions agree with TRBD1. The CDR3 runs 15 residues. The V and J ends lost 5 bases and 1 base, in that order; junction bases with no gene match: 7. Germline V gene sequence: CDR1 SEHNR, CDR2 FQNEAQ (reference sequence). DNA of the CDR3: TGTGCCAGCAGCCCAACAGGGGTTTCGAACACTGAAGCTTTCTTT. Its translation is CASSPTGVSNTEAFF.

The chain couples TRBV3-1 (or the pseudogene TRBV3-2) to TRBJ2-7, with 7 bases lining up with TRBD1. Germline CDR1 and CDR2: LGHDT and YNNKEL (reference sequence). V lost 1 base and J lost 2; bases outside the gene matches: 11. This CDR3 region has 17 residues. The CDR3 coding sequence is TGTGCCAGCAGCCAAGGGACGGGTACAGGGGCGGCCTACGAGCAGTACTTC. This translates into CASSQGTGTGAAYEQYF.

CDR3 coding DNA: TGTGCCAGCAGTTTAACTAGCGGGGCTACTAGCTCCTACAATGAGCAGTTCTTC. This codes for CASSLTSGATSSYNEQFF. J is TRBJ2-1 and V is TRBV27, with 10 bases matching TRBD2. Germline assignment: CDR1 MNHEY and CDR2 SMNVEV (reference sequence). There are 18 residues in the CDR3. V lost 2 bases and J lost 0; bases outside the gene matches: 7.

The V gene is TRBV7-9, the J gene TRBJ1-2; D possibly corresponds to TRBD1 (5 bases). Trimming removed 5 bases at V and 2 bases at J, with 12 bases between. CDR1 is SEHNR and CDR2 is FQNEAQ in the germline V gene (reference sequence). The CDR3 is 14 amino acids. This CDR3 is CASSPGGDNYGYTF. The CDR3 nucleotides are TGTGCCAGCAGCCCCGGGGGGGACAACTATGGCTACACCTTC.

The chain carries TRBV7-2 and TRBJ2-1; tentative D call: TRBD1 (5 bases). Germline V gene sequence: CDR1 SGHTA, CDR2 FQGNSA. Trimming removed 3 bases at V and 5 bases at J, with 14 bases between. CDR3 length: 15 residues. The CDR3 protein is CASSFRAGWNNEQFF. CDR3 DNA sequence: TGTGCCAGCAGCTTTCGGGCAGGGTGGAACAATGAGCAGTTCTTC. The variable domain in full, completed from reference TRBV7-2 and TRBJ2-1, reads GAGVSQSPSNKVTEKGKDVELRCDPISGHTALYWYRQSLGQGLEFLIYFQGNSAPDKSGLPSDRFSAERTGGSVSTLTIQRTQQEDSAVYLCASSFRAGWNNEQFFGPGTRLTVL.

The chain links TRBV27 to TRBJ2-3, with 8 positions matching TRBD1. The CDR3 extends over 12 amino acids. Per the germline V gene, CDR1 is MNHEY and CDR2 is SMNVEV (reference sequence). V lost 5 bases, J lost 8 bases, and 3 bases stayed unmatched. The CDR3 sequence: CASSLTGATQYF. For the CDR3, the DNA is TGTGCCAGCAGTCTGACAGGGGCTACGCAGTATTTT.

CDR3 in DNA: TGTGCCAGCAGCTTAGACGGGATGACCTACAATGAGCAGTTCTTC. As protein: CASSLDGMTYNEQFF. The chain combines TRBV7-9 with TRBJ2-1; the D gene is possibly TRBD2 (5 bases). Trimming pared 1 base from V and 2 bases from J, leaving 9 bases between. This CDR3 spans 15 amino acids. Germline V CDR1 and CDR2: SEHNR, FQNEAQ (reference sequence).

This sequence joins TRBV6-6 and TRBJ1-3; tentatively, D is TRBD1 (6 bases). The CDR3 runs to 16 residues. The ends were cut back, 6 bases at V and 8 bases at J, with 23 bases in the middle. The germline V gene encodes CDR1 MNHNY and CDR2 SVGAGI (reference sequence). CDR3 sequence reads: CASRPTGKEGFYTIYF. The CDR3 DNA reads as TGTGCCAGCAGACCAACAGGGAAGGAAGGTTTTTACACCATATATTTT.